The sequence of this TCR beta chain was determined in a study of T cell changes during pregnancy in multiple sclerosis. This table comes from immunoSEQ multiplex PCR, and its TCRdb copy is limited to in-frame clones, with some not included. The data contain nearly 110,000 clones, roughly 90% of them singletons. Germline loops: CDR1 ENHRY, CDR2 SYGVKD. Trimming left V 3 bases short and J 1 base short, with 6 bases between. The CDR3 loop spans 13 amino acids. This rearrangement joins TRBV10-3 to TRBJ1-1, with D unclear. The sequence was obtained from a female donor in good health, enrolled as a control in a pregnancy study. Sequencing used peripheral blood, obtained in the third trimester of pregnancy. The CDR3 loop is CAISDEKNTEAFF. As DNA, the CDR3 is TGTGCCATCAGTGACGAGAAGAACACTGAAGCTTTCTTT.